This TCR beta chain was recorded in a study of long-term antiretroviral therapy in people with HIV. Trimming stripped 7 bases from V and 6 bases from J, with 9 bases between. This CDR3 is built from 11 residues. In germline, CDR1 is MNHEY, CDR2 SVGAGI. The assay, immunoSEQ v3.0, was run at survey level. The assay was immunoSEQ multiplex PCR, and TCRdb's table has in-frame clones only and misses some. Here the sample spans tens of thousands of clones, around 96% being singletons. For this clone: Its antigen is currently unknown.

Study-wide results and limits: Following ART, diversity rose but still fell short of transplant donor controls. Relative to control repertoires, HIV repertoires exhibited narrower CDR3 length ranges.

The V and J genes are TRBV6-5 and TRBJ1-1; no reliable D call. This receptor was obtained from a woman aged 50 to 60 with HIV. The sample consisted of unsorted PBMCs, taken 3.7 years after starting antiretroviral therapy. CDR3 loop: CASTLSAEAFF. The DNA for the CDR3 is TGTGCCAGCACTTTAAGCGCTGAAGCTTTCTTT.